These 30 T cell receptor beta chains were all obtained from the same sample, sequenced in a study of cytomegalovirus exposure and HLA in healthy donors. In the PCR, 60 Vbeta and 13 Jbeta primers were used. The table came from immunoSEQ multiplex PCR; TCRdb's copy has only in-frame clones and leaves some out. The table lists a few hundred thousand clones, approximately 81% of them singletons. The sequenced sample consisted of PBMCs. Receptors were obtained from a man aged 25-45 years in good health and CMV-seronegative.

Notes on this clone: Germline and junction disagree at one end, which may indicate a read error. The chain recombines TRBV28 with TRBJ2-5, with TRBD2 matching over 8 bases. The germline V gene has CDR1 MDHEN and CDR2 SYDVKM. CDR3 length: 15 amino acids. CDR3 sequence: CASSSPGGGQQTQYF. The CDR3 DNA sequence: TGTGCCAGCAGTTCCCCCGGGGGGGGCCAACAGACCCAGTACTTC.

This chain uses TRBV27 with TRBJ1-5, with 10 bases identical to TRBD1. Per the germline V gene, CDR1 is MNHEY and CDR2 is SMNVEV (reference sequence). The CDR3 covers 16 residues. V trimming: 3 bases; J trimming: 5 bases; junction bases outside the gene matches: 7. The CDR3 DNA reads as TGTGCCAGCAGTTTGCGCGGTGACAGGGGGCATCAGCCCCAGCATTTT. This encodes CASSLRGDRGHQPQHF.

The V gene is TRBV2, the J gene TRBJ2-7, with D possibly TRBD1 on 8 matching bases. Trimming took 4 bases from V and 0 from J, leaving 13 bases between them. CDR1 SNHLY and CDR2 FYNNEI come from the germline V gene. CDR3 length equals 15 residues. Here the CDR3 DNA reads TGTGCCAGCAGTGGACAGGGGAGGGTCTCCTACGAGCAGTACTTC. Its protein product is CASSGQGRVSYEQYF. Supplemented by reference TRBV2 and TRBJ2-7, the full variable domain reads EPEVTQTPSHQVTQMGQEVILRCVPISNHLYFYWYRQILGQKVEFLVSFYNNEISEKSEIFDDQFSVERPDGSNFTLKIRSTKLEDSAMYFCASSGQGRVSYEQYFGPGTRLTVT.

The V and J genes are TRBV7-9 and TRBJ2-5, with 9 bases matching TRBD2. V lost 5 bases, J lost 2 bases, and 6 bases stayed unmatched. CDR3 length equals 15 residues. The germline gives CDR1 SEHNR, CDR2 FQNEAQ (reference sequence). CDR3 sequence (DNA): TGTGCCAGCAGCCCGGGCAGCGGGGGGCAAGAGACCCAGTACTTC. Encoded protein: CASSPGSGGQETQYF.

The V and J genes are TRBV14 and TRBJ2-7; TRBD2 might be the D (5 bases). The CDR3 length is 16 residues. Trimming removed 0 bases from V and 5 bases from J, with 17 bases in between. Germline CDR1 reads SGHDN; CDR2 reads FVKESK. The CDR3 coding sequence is TGTGCCAGCAGCCAAGAGATGGAGCGGTACCCCCACGAGCAGTACTTC. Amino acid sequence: CASSQEMERYPHEQYF.

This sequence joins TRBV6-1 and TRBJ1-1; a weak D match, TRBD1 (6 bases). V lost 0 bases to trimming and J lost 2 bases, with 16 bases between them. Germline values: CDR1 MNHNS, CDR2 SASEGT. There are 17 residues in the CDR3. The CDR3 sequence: CASSEARRGAANTEAFF. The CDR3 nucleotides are TGTGCCAGCAGTGAAGCGAGACGGGGGGCGGCCAACACTGAAGCTTTCTTT.

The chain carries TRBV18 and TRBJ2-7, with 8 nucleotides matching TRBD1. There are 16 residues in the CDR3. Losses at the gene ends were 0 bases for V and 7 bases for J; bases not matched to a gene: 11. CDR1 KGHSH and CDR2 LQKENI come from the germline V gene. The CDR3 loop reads CASSPPGSGGAGEQYF. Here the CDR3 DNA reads TGTGCCAGCTCACCACCGGGGTCAGGGGGCGCGGGAGAGCAGTACTTC.

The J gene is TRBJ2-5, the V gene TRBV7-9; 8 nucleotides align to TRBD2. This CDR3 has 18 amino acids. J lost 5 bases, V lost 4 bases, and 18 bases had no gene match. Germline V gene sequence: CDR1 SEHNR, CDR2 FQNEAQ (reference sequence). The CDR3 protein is CASSSPGGLRGAVETQYF. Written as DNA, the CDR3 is TGTGCCAGCAGCTCCCCTGGGGGGTTGCGGGGGGCCGTGGAGACCCAGTACTTC.

CDR3 in DNA: TGTGCCAGTACTACCCGACACAACCTTAATTCACCCCTCCACTTT. Encoded protein: CASTTRHNLNSPLHF. The chain combines TRBV19 with TRBJ1-6; D unclear. V lost 7 bases, J lost 6 bases, and 16 bases lay in between. The CDR3 totals 15 residues. CDR1 is LNHDA and CDR2 is SQIVND in the germline V gene (reference sequence).

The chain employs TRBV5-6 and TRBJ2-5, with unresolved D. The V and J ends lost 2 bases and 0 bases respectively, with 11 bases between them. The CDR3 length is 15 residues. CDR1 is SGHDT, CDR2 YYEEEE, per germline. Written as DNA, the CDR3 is TGTGCCAGCAGCTTTCCTTATAATAACCAAGAGACCCAGTACTTC. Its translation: CASSFPYNNQETQYF.

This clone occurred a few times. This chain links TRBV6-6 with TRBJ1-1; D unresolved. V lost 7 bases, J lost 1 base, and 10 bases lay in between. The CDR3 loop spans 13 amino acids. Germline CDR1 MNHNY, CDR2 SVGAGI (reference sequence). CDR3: CASTPTRNTEAFF. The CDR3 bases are TGTGCCAGCACCCCGACAAGGAACACTGAAGCTTTCTTT.

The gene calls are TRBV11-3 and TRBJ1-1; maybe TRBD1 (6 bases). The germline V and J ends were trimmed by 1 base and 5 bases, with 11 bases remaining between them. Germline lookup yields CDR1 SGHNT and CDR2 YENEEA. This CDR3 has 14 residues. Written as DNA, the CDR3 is TGTGCCAGCAGCTTAGGCGGGGGCGCGACTGAAGCTTTCTTT. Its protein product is CASSLGGGATEAFF.

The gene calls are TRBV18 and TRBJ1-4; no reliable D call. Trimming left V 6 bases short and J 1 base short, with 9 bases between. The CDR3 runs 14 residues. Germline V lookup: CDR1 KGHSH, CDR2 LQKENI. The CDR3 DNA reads TGTGCCAGCTCGTCGACAATAACTAATGAAAAACTGTTTTTT. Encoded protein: CASSSTITNEKLFF.

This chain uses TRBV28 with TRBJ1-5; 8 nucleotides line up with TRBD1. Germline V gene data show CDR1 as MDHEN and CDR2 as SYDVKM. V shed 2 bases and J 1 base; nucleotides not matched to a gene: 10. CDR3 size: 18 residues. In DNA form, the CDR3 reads TGTGCCAGCAGTTTAAGGGGACAGGTATCCGTCAGCAATCAGCCCCAGCATTTT. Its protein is CASSLRGQVSVSNQPQHF.

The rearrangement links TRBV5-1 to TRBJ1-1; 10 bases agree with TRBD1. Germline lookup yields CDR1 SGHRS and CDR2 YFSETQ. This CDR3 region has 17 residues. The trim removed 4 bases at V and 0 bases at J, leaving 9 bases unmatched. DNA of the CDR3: TGCGCCAGCAGCAGACCCGGGACAGGGGCCATGAACACTGAAGCTTTCTTT. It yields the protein CASSRPGTGAMNTEAFF.

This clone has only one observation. CDR3 in amino acids: CASSQDLGGYEQYF. The CDR3 DNA reads TGCGCCAGCAGCCAAGATCTAGGGGGCTACGAGCAGTACTTC. V and J are TRBV4-3 and TRBJ2-7; perhaps TRBD1 as D (6 bases). CDR1 is LGHNA, CDR2 YSLEER, per germline. The V end lost 0 bases, the J end lost 3 bases, and 9 bases lay between the germline ends. The CDR3 runs 14 residues.

This CDR3 is CASTPGTNTGELFF. Here the CDR3 DNA reads TGCGCCAGCACACCGGGGACGAACACCGGGGAGCTGTTTTTT. V gene TRBV5-1 combines with J gene TRBJ2-2, with D possibly matching TRBD2 (5 bases). V lost 6 bases and J lost 0, with 9 bases in between. The CDR3 totals 14 residues. Germline V gene data show CDR1 as SGHRS and CDR2 as YFSETQ.

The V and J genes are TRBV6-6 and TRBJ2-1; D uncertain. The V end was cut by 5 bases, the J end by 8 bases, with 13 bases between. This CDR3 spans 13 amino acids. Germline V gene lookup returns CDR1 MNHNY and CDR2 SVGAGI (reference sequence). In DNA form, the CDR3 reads TGTGCCAGCAGTAACGTCGGCCGGGATGAGCAGTTCTTC. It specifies CASSNVGRDEQFF.

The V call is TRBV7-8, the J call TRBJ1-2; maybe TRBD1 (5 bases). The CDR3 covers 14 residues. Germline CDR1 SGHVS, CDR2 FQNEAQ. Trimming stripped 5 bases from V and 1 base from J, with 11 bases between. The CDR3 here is CASSRTTVNYGYTF. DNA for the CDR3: TGTGCCAGCAGCCGGACGACAGTTAACTATGGCTACACCTTC.

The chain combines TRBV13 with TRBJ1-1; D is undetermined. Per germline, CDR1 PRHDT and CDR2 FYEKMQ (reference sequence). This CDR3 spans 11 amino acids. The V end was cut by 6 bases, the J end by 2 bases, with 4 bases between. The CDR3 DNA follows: TGTGCCAGCAGGCGTAACACTGAAGCTTTCTTT. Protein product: CASRRNTEAFF. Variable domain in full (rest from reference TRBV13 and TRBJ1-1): AAGVIQSPRHLIKEKRETATLKCYPIPRHDTVYWYQQGPGQDPQFLISFYEKMQSDKGSIPDRFSAQQFSDYHSELNMSSLELGDSALYFCASRRNTEAFFGQGTRLTVV.

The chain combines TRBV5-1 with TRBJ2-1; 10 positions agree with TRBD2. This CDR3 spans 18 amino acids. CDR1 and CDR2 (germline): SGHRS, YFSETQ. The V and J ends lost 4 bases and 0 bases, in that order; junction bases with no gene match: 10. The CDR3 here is CASSLGLAVLISYNEQFF. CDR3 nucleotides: TGCGCCAGCAGCCTCGGACTAGCGGTTCTCATCTCCTACAATGAGCAGTTCTTC.

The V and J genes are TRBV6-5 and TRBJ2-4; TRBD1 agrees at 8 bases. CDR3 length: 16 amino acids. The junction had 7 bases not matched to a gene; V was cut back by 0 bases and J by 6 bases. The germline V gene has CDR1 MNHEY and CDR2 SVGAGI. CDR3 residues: CASSYSNQGARNIQYF. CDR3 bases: TGTGCCAGCAGTTACTCGAACCAGGGGGCGAGAAACATTCAGTACTTC.

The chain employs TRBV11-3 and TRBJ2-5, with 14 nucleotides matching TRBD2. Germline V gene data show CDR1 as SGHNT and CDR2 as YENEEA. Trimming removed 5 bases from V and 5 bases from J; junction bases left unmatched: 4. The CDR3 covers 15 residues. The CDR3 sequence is CASSPGLAGVETQYF. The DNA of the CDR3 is TGTGCCAGCAGCCCGGGACTAGCGGGGGTGGAGACCCAGTACTTC.

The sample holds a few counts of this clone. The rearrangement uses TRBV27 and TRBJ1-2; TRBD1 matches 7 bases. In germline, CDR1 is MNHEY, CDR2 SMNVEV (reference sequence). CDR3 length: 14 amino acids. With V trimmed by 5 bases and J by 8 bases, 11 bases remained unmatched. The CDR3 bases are TGTGCCAGCAGTCCAGGACAGGCCGCACGGGGCTACACCTTC. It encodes CASSPGQAARGYTF.

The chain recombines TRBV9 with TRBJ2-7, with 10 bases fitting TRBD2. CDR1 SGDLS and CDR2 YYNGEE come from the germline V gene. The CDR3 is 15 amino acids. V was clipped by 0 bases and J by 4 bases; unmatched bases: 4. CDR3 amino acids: CASSVESGGAYEQYF. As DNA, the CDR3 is TGTGCCAGCAGCGTAGAAAGCGGGGGGGCTTACGAGCAGTACTTC. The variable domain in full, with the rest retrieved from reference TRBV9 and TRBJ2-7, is DSGVTQTPKHLITATGQRVTLRCSPRSGDLSVYWYQQSLDQGLQFLIQYYNGEERAKGNILERFSAQQFPDLHSELNLSSLELGDSALYFCASSVESGGAYEQYFGPGTRLTVT.

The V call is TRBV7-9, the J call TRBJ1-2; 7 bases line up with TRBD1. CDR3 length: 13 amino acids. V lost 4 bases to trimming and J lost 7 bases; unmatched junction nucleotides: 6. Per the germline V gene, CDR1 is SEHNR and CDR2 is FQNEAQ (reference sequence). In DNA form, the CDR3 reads TGTGCCAGCAGCTCCCACAGGGGTGGTGGCTACACCTTC. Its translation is CASSSHRGGGYTF.

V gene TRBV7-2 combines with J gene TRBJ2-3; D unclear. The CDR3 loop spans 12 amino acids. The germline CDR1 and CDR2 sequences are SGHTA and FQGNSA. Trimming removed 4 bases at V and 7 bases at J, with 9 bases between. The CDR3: CASSSVVNTQYF. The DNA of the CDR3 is TGTGCCAGCAGCTCAGTGGTTAATACGCAGTATTTT.

CDR3 sequence reads: CATYERSGGFIRKLFF. The CDR3, as DNA: TGTGCCACGTACGAGCGCTCAGGGGGCTTTATCCGAAAACTGTTTTTT. The chain joins TRBV28 to TRBJ1-4, with TRBD1 identical over 8 bases. Looked up from germline, CDR1 is MDHEN and CDR2 is SYDVKM. The CDR3 is 16 amino acids. V lost 10 bases and J lost 10; bases outside the gene matches: 20.

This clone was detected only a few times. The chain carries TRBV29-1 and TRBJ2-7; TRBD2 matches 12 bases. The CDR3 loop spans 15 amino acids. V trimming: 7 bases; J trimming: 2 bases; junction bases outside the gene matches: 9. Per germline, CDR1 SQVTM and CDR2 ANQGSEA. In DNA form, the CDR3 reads TGCAGCGGGGCGACTAGCGGGGGACACGCCTACGAGCAGTACTTC. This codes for CSGATSGGHAYEQYF.

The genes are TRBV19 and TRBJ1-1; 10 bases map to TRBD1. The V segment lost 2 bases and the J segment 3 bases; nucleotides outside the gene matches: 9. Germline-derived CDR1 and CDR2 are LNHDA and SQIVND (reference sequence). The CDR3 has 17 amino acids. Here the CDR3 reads CASSIIGTDRGDTEAFF. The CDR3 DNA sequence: TGTGCCAGTAGTATAATTGGCACGGACAGGGGGGACACTGAAGCTTTCTTT.